Included here is one TCR beta chain sequence, with context. Its binding antigen is unknown. No quality values exist for individual bases; no much larger clone is one base distant. This specimen belongs to a study of cytomegalovirus exposure and HLA in healthy donors listed by TCRdb under 2017. The study in broad terms: An earlier analysis of roughly 570 of the donors reported 276 Gb of sequence data and 117 million unique TCR beta sequences obtained from about 180 million T cells. In an earlier analysis of 500 to 650 of the donors, high-throughput TCR beta sequencing was used to judge whether each TCR beta V gene segment behaved as functional or pseudogenic. The study combined high-throughput TCR immunosequencing, statistical association of individual TCRs with disease status, and machine learning to predict cytomegalovirus infection status. HLA typing included class I and class II loci at four-digit resolution. A later analysis re-examined previously published TCR beta repertoires from more than 550 donors and added high-resolution HLA genotyping to investigate patterns of TCR occurrence. The aim of the study was to test whether cataloging public T cell receptors could identify signatures of past pathogen exposure. A later genetic analysis took genome-wide SNP genotypes for about 65% of the 666 donors and used that subset as a discovery cohort. Donor age, sex, ethnicity and CMV serostatus were compiled together with the repertoire data. The genetic ancestry cluster associated with self-reported Caucasian donors included about 84% of the 300 to 450 genotyped donors. The study profiled the T cell repertoires of 500 to 800 subjects by immunosequencing and related them to cytomegalovirus serostatus. About five DR-DQ haplotypes were treated as single units for association and clustering because of strong linkage in the cohort. On average, around 240,000 unique TCR beta nucleotide sequences were sequenced per donor among more than 350 genotyped donors of the cohort, with roughly a sixth of those sequences being non-productive. Along with the approximately 600-subject first cohort, a separate validation cohort of more than 90 different subjects was used. An early release covering roughly 580 HLA-typed donors comprised 300 to 350 gigabases of sequencing data and 85 million to 100 million unique TCR sequences. All discovery cohort repertoires had been generated on a single sequencing platform. Rather than using new phenotypic data, the later analysis identified candidate immune exposures from TCR beta sequences and from how often those sequences occurred across donors. Typing coverage varied by locus: roughly 620-640 donors for A, B, C, DRB1 and DQB1; under 550 for DQA1; some 610 for DPA1; 400 to 480 for DPB1. Overall study results and their limits: CMV serostatus was the only immune exposure information available for the cohort. At a false discovery rate of 0.05, a later analysis linked under 20,000 TCR beta sequences to specific HLA alleles. A later genetic analysis reported fewer N-insertions in productive TCRs among donors in an Asian-associated ancestry cluster than the roughly 650-donor mean. The cohort was sequenced for TCR beta chains only, and without alpha or paired-chain data the features that could be detected were limited. In a later analysis, most CMV-associated TCR beta chains were found to appear HLA-restricted, with HLA associations seemingly driven largely by CMV exposure. A total of around 150 TCR beta chains were listed by the study as associated with cytomegalovirus. The authors suggested that the approach could potentially be extended to other disease states and immunological phenotypes. Sequencing depth was assumed to be roughly uniform across donors in the presence/absence analyses, though that assumption may not hold. Cytomegalovirus status was reported to be diagnosed by the classifier with high specificity and sensitivity in both the original and validation cohorts. HLA typing was unavailable for some donors at each locus, so association tests used only the typed subset. According to a later analysis, parvovirus B19, influenza, CMV and Epstein-Barr virus appeared linked to several top co-occurrence clusters. A few of the identified cytomegalovirus-associated TCR beta chains were confirmed in vitro to be specific for cytomegalovirus antigens. A further reported finding was that TCR beta sequences accurately predicted the HLA-A and HLA-B alleles for most subjects in the first cohort. Most TCR sequences were observed very rarely across donors, whereas some public TCRs were present in many individuals. According to a later analysis, TCR association rates differed among HLA loci, with DRB1 alleles showing the most associated TCRs and HLA-C alleles showing the fewest. Correlated functional status among segregating V segments might be attributable to linkage disequilibrium, but an unknown experimental factor could not be ruled out. Because counts were too low, roughly 16 rarely observed V segments, including chromosome 9 orphons, were left out of the earlier analysis of some 600 of the donors. In a later analysis, HLA-associated TCR beta chains were found to be more clonally expanded and to have lower generation probabilities than equally common non-associated chains. A cluster of highly shared sequence variants was judged likely to represent a technical artifact of the sequencing pipeline. In a later genetic analysis, a missense DCLRE1C variant was associated with V-gene and J-gene trimming of TCR beta chains, and the association was replicated in an independent cohort. Assigning TCR associations to individual alleles was difficult when HLA alleles, especially DR and DQ, strongly co-occurred. An earlier analysis of approximately 540 of the donors showed that most TCR beta V segments appeared in productive rearrangements either about 90% or about 30% of the time, which broadly matched IMGT annotations.

The cohort consisted of approximately 690 healthy bone marrow donors. All cohort members were sampled while nominally healthy, although unrecorded immune exposures were likely present. The donor was CMV seronegative and belonged to the group of roughly 330 seronegative cohort members. Every donor gave a peripheral blood sample, and the peripheral blood mononuclear cells from that sample were used for TCR beta sequencing. The Qiagen DNeasy Blood Extraction Kit was used to extract genomic DNA from the blood cell samples. Library creation used the immunoSEQ multiplex PCR assay. For the multiplex PCR, a mixture combining 60 forward primers for TCR Vbeta segments and 13 reverse primers for TCR Jbeta segments was used. The CDR3 region of rearranged TCR beta genes was amplified from genomic DNA by a multiplex PCR assay. Amplified TCR beta libraries were sequenced as 87-base-pair reads on the Illumina HiSeq System. Under the source paper's analysis protocol: A later analysis counted approximately 76 million unique TCR beta chains across the 670 or so repertoires, and about 10 million of these chains were shared by at least two donors. A nearest-neighbor algorithm error-corrected the raw reads and collapsed the reads into unique sequences, merging closely related sequences to remove PCR and sequencing errors. V, D and J gene segments were assigned by aligning CDR3 sequences to IMGT reference sequences. For a sequence to be retained, a match of at least six nucleotides was required to both a V gene segment and a J gene segment. Rearrangements were classified as productive when the CDR3 lacked stop codons and remained in frame with V and J, and all other rearrangements were classified as non-productive. CDR3 was defined according to IMGT convention as the region running from the second conserved V-encoded cysteine to the conserved J-encoded phenylalanine. The earlier analysis of 500 to 600 of the donors excluded sequences that lacked an unambiguous match to a single V gene segment. In an earlier analysis of approximately 590 of the donors, V segments were called functional above 56.7% productive rearrangements and were called segregating when the between-donor standard deviation exceeded 5%. A statistical classification framework was built for diagnosing cytomegalovirus status from the catalog of TCR beta chain sequences. In a later analysis, TCR nucleotide sequences were compared against IMGT/GENE-DB human TR gene sequences so that V and J genes could be assigned. In a later analysis, CDR3 sequences and most-parsimonious VDJ recombination scenarios were assigned using the TCRdist pipeline. In a later analysis, each TCR beta chain was defined by its CDR3 amino acid sequence together with its V-gene family, and reads lacking a unique V-gene family were excluded. As a way to deal with suspected cross-contamination and a sequencing artifact, a later analysis dropped roughly 600 nucleotide sequences that were highly shared and had low generation probability. In a later analysis, a clonal expansion index was calculated for each public chain from normalized within-repertoire ranks of inferred template counts. Generation probabilities in a later analysis came from a VDJ recombination model fitted to out-of-frame rearrangements, and those results were checked against IGoR. Hypergeometric tests were used in a later analysis to score TCR-TCR, TCR-HLA and TCR-CMV co-occurrence, with a repertoire-size bias correction applied to the TCR pairs. In a later analysis, false discovery rates were estimated by permuting HLA or CMV assignments 20 times. In a later analysis, co-occurring TCRs were grouped using DBSCAN, with TCRdist sequence similarity added in when clustering inside HLA-allele-positive subsets. For co-occurrence clustering, repertoires with fewer than 30,000 or more than 120,000 public chains were excluded, along with about five repertoires with anomalous nucleotide sharing. TCRdb took over this immuneACCESS table, retaining in-frame rearrangements with V and J assigned. Such tables are incomplete; in checked studies, under half of the missing clones stem from an unresolved V gene, and the remainder is unexplained. For V, J and clone size, that table is used; D and trimming come from the DNA. This sample gives about 140,000 clones in total; around 81% of them show up just once. The top ten clonotypes cover around 2.5% of the sample.

This receptor was taken from a man over 45 in good health and CMV-seronegative. The sample was PBMCs.

DNA sequence: TGTGCCAGCAGTTACTCGGACAGGGACAATCAGCCCCAGCATTTT. Its amino acids are CASSYSDRDNQPQHF. The sequence joins TRBV6-6 to TRBJ1-5; 8 central bases correspond to TRBD1. After removal of 0 bases from V and 3 bases from J, the junction retains 1 base not matched to a gene. From its cysteine to its phenylalanine, the CDR3 spans 15 amino acids. The sequence is cut down to CDR3 DNA, 45 bases in frame from base 1. The germline V gene (reference sequence) sets CDR1 to MNHNY and CDR2 to SVGAGI.